These 5 T cell receptor beta chains originate from one sample sequenced in a study of T cells in Graves' hyperthyroidism and ophthalmopathy. The investigators amplified TCR beta CDR3 regions from RNA transcripts. The HTBI primer set drove a first-round RT-PCR of the TCR CDR3. TCRdb analysed the multiplex PCR reads with MiXCR anew, one entry per CDR3 protein. The sample lists approximately 210,000 distinct CDR3 sequences; roughly 17% were seen once. The sample comprised blood. These receptors all stem from a man aged 50 to 59 with Graves' hyperthyroidism.

Notes on this clonotype: A much larger clone differs by one base, so this may be a read error. The chain recombines TRBV12-3 or TRBV12-4 with TRBJ1-1; D remains ambiguous. There are 15 residues in the CDR3. This CDR3 reads CASILPLTVDTEAFF. As DNA, the CDR3 is TGTGCCAGCATTTTACCCTTGACTGTGGACACTGAAGCTTTCTTT.

This clonotype was recorded a few times. The chain recombines TRBV11-3 with TRBJ1-1; maybe TRBD1 (5 bases). Germline assignment: CDR1 SGHNT and CDR2 YENEEA. CDR3 length equals 14 residues. V was clipped by 2 bases and J by 3 bases, with 10 bases between them. CDR3 DNA sequence: TGTGCCAGCAGCTTAAACCAGGGATACACTGAAGCTTTCTTT. This codes for CASSLNQGYTEAFF.

This clonotype appeared many times. This chain connects TRBV7-3 to TRBJ2-3; D uncertain. Per germline, CDR1 SGHTA and CDR2 FQGTGA. V was cut by 1 base and J by 4 bases, with 9 bases left in between. CDR3 size: 14 residues. The CDR3 bases are TGTGCCAGCAGCTTAATGATAGGGTCAGATACGCAGTATTTT. This encodes CASSLMIGSDTQYF.

There are many counts of this clonotype. The V call is TRBV7-9, the J call TRBJ2-1, with 7 bases identical to TRBD2. This CDR3 comprises 16 residues. Germline V gene data show CDR1 as SEHNR and CDR2 as FQNEAQ (reference sequence). V lost 7 bases and J lost 6; bases outside the gene matches: 15. The CDR3 DNA sequence: TGTGCCAGCACCTATCGGGCGGGAGTTTTAGGCAATGAGCAGTTCTTC. Encoded protein: CASTYRAGVLGNEQFF.

The chain carries TRBV11-3 and TRBJ2-2, with 8 nucleotides matching TRBD2. The CDR3 extends over 15 amino acids. With 5 bases clipped from V and 5 bases from J, the junction kept 7 bases outside the gene matches. Germline-derived CDR1 and CDR2 are SGHNT and YENEEA. The chain's CDR3 is CASSERAGVTGELFF. The CDR3 DNA is TGTGCCAGCAGCGAGCGAGCGGGAGTGACCGGGGAGCTGTTTTTT.